In this sample, the clone carrying this TCR beta chain turned up a few times. The antigen remains undetermined. The data were obtained in a study of OX40 agonist ivuxolimab in advanced cancers. General study points: CD8+ T cells (on average) carried more expanded clones than CD4+ T cells.

The CDR3 has 13 residues. The germline CDR1 and CDR2 sequences are MNHEY and SVGAGI. V lost 0 bases, J lost 3 bases, and 3 bases lay in between. Data came from immunoSEQ multiplex PCR; TCRdb stores just in-frame clones and leaves some out. Of roughly 75,000 clones listed, around nine tenths are singletons. This sequence joins TRBV6-5 and TRBJ1-5; D is unresolved. The TCR sequence derives from an adult with an advanced solid tumor such as melanoma, head and neck, liver or kidney cancer. Material: CD4+ or CD8+ T cells sorted from blood, obtained in a trial of the OX40 agonist ivuxolimab. The CDR3 coding sequence is TGTGCCAGCAGTTACTCTTCCAATCAGCCCCAGCATTTT. Amino acid sequence: CASSYSSNQPQHF.